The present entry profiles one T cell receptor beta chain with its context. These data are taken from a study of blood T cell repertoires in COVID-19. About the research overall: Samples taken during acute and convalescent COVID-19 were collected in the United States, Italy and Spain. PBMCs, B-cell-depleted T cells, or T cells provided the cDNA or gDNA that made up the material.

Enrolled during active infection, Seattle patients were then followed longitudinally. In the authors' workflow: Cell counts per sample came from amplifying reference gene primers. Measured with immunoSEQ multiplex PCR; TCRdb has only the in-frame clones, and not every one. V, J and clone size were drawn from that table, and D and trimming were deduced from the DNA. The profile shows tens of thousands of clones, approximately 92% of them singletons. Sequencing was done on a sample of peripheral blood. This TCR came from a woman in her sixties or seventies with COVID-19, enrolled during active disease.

CDR3 loop: CASSDRGGNTIYF. CDR3 nucleotide sequence: TGTGCCTCCTCGGACAGGGGTGGAAACACCATATATTTT. This chain connects TRBV30 to TRBJ1-3; 9 bases line up with TRBD1. Looked up from germline, CDR1 is GTSNPN and CDR2 is SVGIG (reference sequence). V lost 7 bases, J lost 3 bases, and 4 bases stayed unmatched. The CDR3 length is 13 residues.